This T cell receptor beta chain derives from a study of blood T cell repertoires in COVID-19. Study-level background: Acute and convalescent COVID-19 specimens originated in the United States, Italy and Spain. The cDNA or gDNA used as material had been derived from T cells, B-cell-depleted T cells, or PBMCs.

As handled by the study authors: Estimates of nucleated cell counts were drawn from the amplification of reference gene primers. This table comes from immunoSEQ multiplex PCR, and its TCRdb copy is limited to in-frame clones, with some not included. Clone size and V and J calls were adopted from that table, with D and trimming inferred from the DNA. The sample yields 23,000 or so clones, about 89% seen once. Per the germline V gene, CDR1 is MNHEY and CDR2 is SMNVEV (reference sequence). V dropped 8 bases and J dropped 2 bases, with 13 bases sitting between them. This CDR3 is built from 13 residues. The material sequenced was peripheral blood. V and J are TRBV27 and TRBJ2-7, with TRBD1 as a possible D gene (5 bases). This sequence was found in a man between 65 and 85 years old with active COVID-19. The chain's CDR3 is CASSRQRTYEQYF. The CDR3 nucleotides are TGTGCCAGCTCCCGACAGAGAACCTACGAGCAGTACTTC.